The clone carrying this T cell receptor beta chain was seen a handful of times. Trimming took 0 bases from V and 1 from J, leaving 18 bases between them. The CDR3 has 18 residues. The germline gives CDR1 DFQATT, CDR2 SNEGSKA (reference sequence). This entry belongs to a study of T-cell reconstitution after alpha-beta-depleted transplantation in children. TCRbeta library construction was performed incorporating unique molecular identifiers. TCRdb recomputed calls from the PCR reads with MiXCR, one row per CDR3 protein. The repertoire includes hundreds of thousands of distinct CDR3 sequences, approximately 29% of them detected once, and 2% to 2.5% sits in the top ten.

The starting material was PBMCs from the stem cell graft donor, obtained from the stem cell graft. The receptor comes from a human donor who donated a stem cell graft to a child with aplastic anemia. The chain uses TRBV20-1 and TRBJ2-2; D possibly matches TRBD1 or TRBD2 (5 bases each). DNA for the CDR3: TGCAGTGCTAGAGATGGGGGAACCAGACGTCGGAACACCGGGGAGCTGTTTTTT. As protein: CSARDGGTRRRNTGELFF.